The 16 T cell receptor beta chains below all came from one sample that was sequenced in a study of shared clonotypes between healthy human individuals. Measured with immunoSEQ multiplex PCR; TCRdb has only the in-frame clones, and not every one. The sample records about 680,000 clones, 60% to 75% being singletons. Sequenced: memory CD4+ T cells sorted from blood. As to subset: CD45RA-negative fraction. Receptor source: a woman in her twenties or thirties in good health.

The rearrangement uses TRBV19 and TRBJ2-2, with unresolved D. Looked up from germline, CDR1 is LNHDA and CDR2 is SQIVND (reference sequence). Trimming left V 1 base short and J 6 bases short, with 21 bases between. The CDR3 covers 18 residues. The CDR3 protein is CASSIGPVDRTAAGELFF. As DNA, the CDR3 is TGTGCCAGTAGTATAGGGCCGGTGGACCGCACAGCCGCCGGGGAGCTGTTTTTT.

This clone was seen only a few times. V gene TRBV28 combines with J gene TRBJ1-1; no clear D gene. Trimming removed 5 bases at V and 2 bases at J, with 15 bases between. This CDR3 is 15 amino acids long. The germline CDR1 and CDR2 sequences are MDHEN and SYDVKM. CDR3 nucleotides: TGTGCCAGCAGTATAAACAGCTACCCTAACACTGAAGCTTTCTTT. Translation gives CASSINSYPNTEAFF.

This chain joins TRBV25-1 and TRBJ2-1; TRBD2 agrees at 9 bases. CDR1 is MGHDK and CDR2 is SYGVNS in the germline V gene. This CDR3 is built from 18 residues. V was clipped by 3 bases and J by 1 base; unmatched bases: 10. CDR3 in DNA: TGTGCCAGCAGTGACCCTACTCCCCTAGCGGGGTCCTACAATGAGCAGTTCTTC. This gives the protein CASSDPTPLAGSYNEQFF.

The count of this clone is one. The rearrangement links TRBV7-2 to TRBJ2-7; the D gene is possibly TRBD2 (5 bases). This CDR3 has 14 amino acids. Germline loops: CDR1 SGHTA, CDR2 FQGNSA. Trimming removed 7 bases from V and 4 bases from J, with 17 bases in between. CDR3 nucleotides: TGTGCCAGCACCCCTCAACCCGGACTTTACGAGCAGTACTTC. The encoded protein is CASTPQPGLYEQYF.

The chain uses TRBV10-3 and TRBJ1-3; D unclear. The CDR3 runs 14 residues. Trimming removed 2 bases from V and 2 bases from J, with 7 bases in between. Germline V gene lookup returns CDR1 ENHRY and CDR2 SYGVKD. CDR3 nucleotide sequence: TGTGCCATCAGTGAGAATGGGGCTGGAAACACCATATATTTT. Its protein product is CAISENGAGNTIYF.

This clone was detected only once. Here the CDR3 reads CASSSTLPGLAGEFF. Written as DNA, the CDR3 is TGCGCCAGCAGCTCCACCCTACCCGGACTAGCGGGGGAGTTCTTC. The genes are TRBV5-1 and TRBJ2-1; TRBD2 aligns across 13 bases. V was clipped by 3 bases and J by 14 bases; unmatched bases: 11. The CDR3 is 15 amino acids. CDR1 and CDR2 from the germline V gene are SGHRS and YFSETQ.

This clone came up once. This sample also contains other DNA sequences that code for the same CDR3. V is TRBV28 and J is TRBJ1-2; D call uncertain. The V and J ends lost 4 bases and 5 bases respectively, with 8 bases between them. The germline V gene has CDR1 MDHEN and CDR2 SYDVKM. The CDR3 has 12 residues. The CDR3 DNA is TGTGCCAGCAGTTCTTTGGGATATGGCTACACCTTC. Protein product: CASSSLGYGYTF.

The V call is TRBV28, the J call TRBJ1-4, with D possibly matching TRBD1 (5 bases). Trimming cost V 6 bases and J 7 bases, with 15 bases left between them. Germline assignment: CDR1 MDHEN and CDR2 SYDVKM. The CDR3 contains 14 residues. The CDR3 DNA reads as TGTGCCAGCAGCCGCACAAGCGGGGGTGAAAAACTGTTTTTT. Amino acid sequence: CASSRTSGGEKLFF. The entire variable domain, with the rest obtained from reference TRBV28 and TRBJ1-4, is as follows: DVKVTQSSRYLVKRTGEKVFLECVQDMDHENMFWYRQDPGLGLRLIYFSYDVKMKEKGDIPEGYSVSREKKERFSLILESASTNQTSMYLCASSRTSGGEKLFFGSGTQLSVL.

This clone was detected only a few times. V usage is TRBV6-5 and J usage is TRBJ2-6; D is unclear. Germline lookup yields CDR1 MNHEY and CDR2 SVGAGI. The CDR3 is made up of 15 amino acids. V gave up 4 bases and J gave up 1 base, with 8 bases separating them. The CDR3 DNA reads as TGTGCCAGCAGTTTAGGAAAATCTGGGGCCAACGTCCTGACTTTC. This gives the protein CASSLGKSGANVLTF.

There are a few counts of this clone. The chain joins TRBV30 to TRBJ2-1; 8 bases are a match to TRBD2. The CDR3 extends over 14 amino acids. Germline lookup yields CDR1 GTSNPN and CDR2 SVGIG (reference sequence). V lost 5 bases, J lost 8 bases, and 11 bases stayed unmatched. The CDR3 reads CAWGGGGRLDEQFF. CDR3 coding DNA: TGTGCCTGGGGCGGAGGCGGGAGGTTGGATGAGCAGTTCTTC.

This clone was counted only a few times. Other DNA sequences in this sample translate to the same CDR3. This chain uses TRBV25-1 with TRBJ1-2, with 7 bases aligning to TRBD1. The CDR3 runs 13 residues. Trimming cost V 2 bases and J 5 bases; bases outside gene matches: 2. From germline, CDR1 is MGHDK and CDR2 SYGVNS. The CDR3 region has the DNA TGTGCCAGCAGTGAAAGGGACAGTTATGGCTACACCTTC. Its protein is CASSERDSYGYTF.

This clone appeared once. V gene TRBV6-5 combines with J gene TRBJ2-1, with 8 bases lining up with TRBD1. In germline, CDR1 is MNHEY, CDR2 SVGAGI. The V gene end was trimmed by 6 bases and the J gene end by 13 bases; junction bases not matched to a gene: 8. The CDR3 covers 12 residues. CDR3 DNA: TGTGCCAGCAGCCCCGGGACAGGACGTCAGTTCTTC. It yields the protein CASSPGTGRQFF.

The chain combines TRBV5-1 with TRBJ1-1; 8 bases line up with TRBD1. Trimming took 3 bases from V and 5 from J; bases not matched to a gene: 3. CDR1 and CDR2 from the germline V gene are SGHRS and YFSETQ. The CDR3 has 13 residues. This CDR3 reads CASSWDRRTEAFF. As DNA, the CDR3 is TGCGCCAGCAGCTGGGACAGGAGGACTGAAGCTTTCTTT.

The rearrangement joins TRBV14 to TRBJ2-1, with D perhaps TRBD1 or TRBD2 (5 bases each). The V end lost 1 base, the J end lost 0 bases, and 10 bases lay between the germline ends. CDR1 and CDR2 (germline): SGHDN, FVKESK. The CDR3 loop spans 16 amino acids. The CDR3 here is CASSQVGGTSYNEQFF. CDR3 DNA: TGTGCCAGCAGCCAAGTTGGGGGTACCTCCTACAATGAGCAGTTCTTC. Supplemented by reference TRBV14 and TRBJ2-1, the full variable domain reads EAGVTQFPSHSVIEKGQTVTLRCDPISGHDNLYWYRRVMGKEIKFLLHFVKESKQDESGMPNNRFLAERTGGTYSTLKVQPAELEDSGVYFCASSQVGGTSYNEQFFGPGTRLTVL.

The gene calls are TRBV30 and TRBJ1-2; maybe TRBD1 (5 bases). The germline CDR1 and CDR2 sequences are GTSNPN and SVGIG (reference sequence). The V gene lost 7 bases and the J gene lost 7 bases, with 13 bases spanning the gap. The CDR3 sequence is 11 residues long. The CDR3 DNA reads as TGTGCCTACCGCGGGGGACGTGGCTACACCTTC. This translates into CAYRGGRGYTF.

This clone appeared once. The genes are TRBV5-8 and TRBJ1-1, with unresolved D. The V gene lost 3 bases and the J gene lost 4 bases, with 19 bases spanning the gap. CDR1 is SGHTS and CDR2 is YDEGEE in the germline V gene. This CDR3 has 16 residues. CDR3 in DNA: TGTGCCAGCAGCTCACCCTGGACGGGGAGAGTCACTGAAGCTTTCTTT. This gives the protein CASSSPWTGRVTEAFF. Full variable domain (missing parts from reference TRBV5-8 and TRBJ1-1): EAGVTQSPTHLIKTRGQQATLRCSPISGHTSVYWYQQALGLGLQFLLWYDEGEERNRGNFPPRFSGRQFPNYSSELNVNALELEDSALYLCASSSPWTGRVTEAFFGQGTRLTVV.